One T cell receptor beta chain is described in this entry. This CDR3 comprises 19 residues. Germline-derived CDR1 and CDR2 are MNHEY and SVGEGT. V was clipped by 0 bases and J by 7 bases; unmatched bases: 14. This entry is derived from a study of regulatory T cells in long-lasting Graves disease. With iRepertoire HTBI primers and Arm-PCR of CDR3 regions, TCR beta libraries were built. TCRdb itself ran the multiplex PCR reads through MiXCR, one entry per CDR3 protein. In the table there are about 200,000 distinct CDR3 sequences, 15% to 20% of which are singletons. As to time point: newly diagnosed GD, antithyroid drugs for less than 3 months. Preparation of the TCR library used RNA extracted from PBMCs.

This clonotype originated in a female donor with Graves disease. V usage is TRBV6-2 or TRBV6-3 and J usage is TRBJ2-3; 12 bases are shared with TRBD2. Sequencing used peripheral blood mononuclear cells (PBMCs), obtained at new diagnosis, from a patient treated with antithyroid drugs. The CDR3 DNA follows: TGTGCCAGCAGTTACTCTGCGATACTGACTAGCGGGAGATTGCATACGCAGTATTTT. It is translated as CASSYSAILTSGRLHTQYF.